The text below deals with one TCR beta chain. Its antigen is undetermined. The ends were cut back, 5 bases at V and 1 base at J, with 12 bases in the middle. The CDR3 is made up of 14 amino acids. This sample was included in a study of identical twins. Study-level points and caveats: The abundant beta clonotypes from cord blood had fewer insertions, and memory repertoires had none of this. For out-of-frame alpha sequences shared by twins, low generation probability was in excess. The degree of excess twin sharing was weaker in beta out-of-frame sequences.

Healthy Caucasians alone served as donors. MiXCR was run by TCRdb on the 5' RACE reads, yielding one entry per CDR3 protein. The sample has 400,000 to 500,000 distinct CDR3 sequences; roughly an eighth are singletons. The same data also contributed to another study, on yellow fever vaccine responses in identical twins.

The TCR comes from a woman in her late teens or twenties in good health. The rearrangement joins TRBV12-3 or TRBV12-4 to TRBJ2-7, with D perhaps being TRBD1 or TRBD2 (5 bases each). The sample taken for sequencing was CD4+ T cells sorted from blood. The CDR3 DNA reads TGTGCCAGCAGTCGGGACCGTTATTCCTACGAGCAGTACTTC. Translation: CASSRDRYSYEQYF.